Below are 24 T cell receptor beta chains sequenced from a single sample in a study of spatial heterogeneity in lung cancer. TCRdb redid the calling of the 5' RACE reads with MiXCR, one entry per CDR3 protein. The data hold some 78,000 distinct CDR3 sequences, with about 8.5% observed a single time. Regarding time point: sample taken at primary tumor resection. The sample here was PBMCs, taken at surgery. The receptors shown here come from a male donor with early-stage non-small cell lung cancer.

In this sample, this clonotype turned up many times. This chain links TRBV5-1 with TRBJ1-1; 7 bases align to TRBD1. CDR3 length: 13 amino acids. Losses at the gene ends were 4 bases for V and 5 bases for J; bases not matched to a gene: 5. Germline values: CDR1 SGHRS, CDR2 YFSETQ. CDR3 protein: CASSATGLTEAFF. The CDR3 nucleotides read TGCGCCAGCAGCGCGACAGGGTTAACTGAAGCTTTCTTT.

This clonotype was detected many times. The chain links TRBV6-2 or TRBV6-3 to TRBJ2-5; D is unresolved. Trimming cost V 8 bases and J 4 bases, with 11 bases left between them. Germline CDR1 is MNHEY and CDR2 is SVGEGT. The CDR3 has 12 residues. CDR3: CASGLSAETQYF. In DNA, the CDR3 is TGTGCCAGCGGTCTGTCGGCAGAGACCCAGTACTTC.

This clonotype is labeled as large. The chain recombines TRBV11-3 with TRBJ1-1; D not resolved. Trimming left V 5 bases short and J 7 bases short, with 11 bases between. The CDR3 runs 12 residues. The germline CDR1 and CDR2 sequences are SGHNT and YENEEA. CDR3 residues: CASSPWAGEAFF. In DNA, the CDR3 is TGTGCCAGCAGCCCCTGGGCTGGTGAAGCTTTCTTT. Full variable domain (remainder filled in from reference TRBV11-3 and TRBJ1-1): EAGVVQSPRYKIIEKKQPVAFWCNPISGHNTLYWYLQNLGQGPELLIRYENEEAVDDSQLPKDRFSAERLKGVDSTLKIQPAELGDSAVYLCASSPWAGEAFFGQGTRLTVV.

The V call is TRBV5-4, the J call TRBJ2-7, with 7 bases aligning to TRBD1. Per the germline V gene, CDR1 is SGHNT and CDR2 is YYREEE (reference sequence). The CDR3 extends over 15 amino acids. V trimming: 2 bases; J trimming: 0 bases; junction bases outside the gene matches: 5. The CDR3: CASSFPGTVSYEQYF. The CDR3 nucleotides read TGTGCCAGCAGCTTTCCCGGGACAGTCTCCTACGAGCAGTACTTC.

The genes are TRBV20-1 and TRBJ2-1; TRBD2 aligns across 10 bases. CDR3 length: 16 amino acids. The V segment lost 1 base and the J segment 9 bases; nucleotides outside the gene matches: 12. Germline-derived CDR1 and CDR2 are DFQATT and SNEGSKA (reference sequence). The CDR3 DNA sequence: TGCAGTGCTAGAGTAGGGACTAGCGCCCCAACGGGTGAGCAGTTCTTC. Its translation is CSARVGTSAPTGEQFF.

This chain connects TRBV25-1 to TRBJ2-7, with a weak D call TRBD2 (5 bases). The V gene's germline CDR1 is MGHDK and CDR2 SYGVNS. The V end lost 7 bases, the J end lost 2 bases, and 27 bases lay between the germline ends. The CDR3 has 18 residues. The CDR3 bases are TGTGCCAGCACCCCCCCGGGAAGCGGTCGAATCACCACCTACGAGCAGTACTTC. Translated, it gives CASTPPGSGRITTYEQYF.

Ten or more counts support this clonotype. This chain joins TRBV5-1 and TRBJ2-5; 8 bases are a match to TRBD2. The CDR3 totals 14 residues. The V and J ends lost 1 base and 4 bases, in that order; junction bases with no gene match: 3. Germline lookup yields CDR1 SGHRS and CDR2 YFSETQ. The CDR3 loop is CASSLLAGRETQYF. The CDR3 DNA sequence: TGCGCCAGCAGCTTGTTAGCGGGACGAGAGACCCAGTACTTC.

The chain links TRBV20-1 to TRBJ2-3; D may be TRBD2 (6 bases). The CDR3 runs to 14 residues. Germline V gene data show CDR1 as DFQATT and CDR2 as SNEGSKA (reference sequence). Deletions cut 1 base from V and 4 bases from J, with 12 bases between. CDR3 sequence: CSARGGEVADTQYF. The CDR3 nucleotides read TGCAGTGCTAGAGGTGGGGAGGTCGCAGATACGCAGTATTTT.

This clonotype was detected ten times or more. The chain employs TRBV4-1 and TRBJ1-1; 7 nucleotides agree with TRBD1. After removal of 0 bases from V and 7 bases from J, the junction contained 5 bases not matched to a gene. This CDR3 is 14 amino acids long. Germline V gives CDR1 MGHRA, CDR2 YSYEKL. CDR3 sequence (DNA): TGCGCCAGCAGCCAAGAAAGACAGGGCGTTGAAGCTTTCTTT. Amino acids: CASSQERQGVEAFF.

This clonotype was detected many times. This chain connects TRBV4-1 to TRBJ2-3; TRBD2 matches at 11 bases. CDR3 length: 18 amino acids. The J segment lost 2 bases and the V segment lost 2 bases, leaving 9 bases of the junction unmatched. Germline V gene sequence: CDR1 MGHRA, CDR2 YSYEKL. The CDR3 sequence is CASSQLGTSGRNTDTQYF. The CDR3, as DNA: TGCGCCAGCAGCCAACTGGGGACTAGCGGTCGGAACACAGATACGCAGTATTTT.

This clonotype was recorded a few times. The rearrangement links TRBV20-1 to TRBJ2-7, with 7 bases lining up with TRBD2. Germline CDR1 and CDR2: DFQATT and SNEGSKA (reference sequence). This CDR3 is built from 14 residues. J was trimmed by 2 bases and V by 5 bases; bases with no gene match: 9. CDR3: CSAPWASGTYEQYF. The CDR3 DNA reads TGCAGTGCTCCGTGGGCTAGCGGTACCTACGAGCAGTACTTC.

This clonotype was seen ten or more times. V usage is TRBV20-1 and J usage is TRBJ2-1; possibly TRBD1 for D (8 bases). CDR1 is DFQATT and CDR2 is SNEGSKA in the germline V gene (reference sequence). The CDR3 runs to 13 residues. Written as DNA, the CDR3 is TGCTCTACACACAGGGGGGGATCGGGTGAGCAGTTCTTC. This gives the protein CSTHRGGSGEQFF.

In this sample, this clonotype turned up once. A clone one base away is much larger, so this may be a read error. The genes are TRBV27 and TRBJ1-5; no clear D gene. The CDR3 is made up of 13 amino acids. The germline V gene encodes CDR1 MNHEY and CDR2 SMNVEV (reference sequence). CDR3 DNA: TGTGCCAGCGCCGGCTATAGCAATCAGCTCCAGCATTTT. Its translation is CASAGYSNQLQHF.

Only a few counts were recorded for this clonotype. The chain is built from TRBV5-1 and TRBJ2-5; D possibly matches TRBD1 or TRBD2 (5 bases each). Trimming removed 6 bases from V and 1 base from J, with 13 bases in between. This CDR3 has 14 residues. The V gene's germline CDR1 is SGHRS and CDR2 YFSETQ. DNA for the CDR3: TGCGCCAGCATGGCAGGGAGTACCCAAGAGACCCAGTACTTC. Translated, it gives CASMAGSTQETQYF.

This clonotype has ten or more counts. The chain employs TRBV7-6 and TRBJ1-5; unclear D gene. This CDR3 is 14 amino acids long. Germline V gene data show CDR1 as SGHVS and CDR2 as FNYEAQ. Trimming removed 4 bases at V and 2 bases at J, with 9 bases between. In DNA form, the CDR3 reads TGTGCCAGCAGCTCCCGGGCCGGCAATCAGCCCCAGCATTTT. Translating gives CASSSRAGNQPQHF.

This clonotype was detected a few times. The chain uses TRBV5-1 and TRBJ2-7; unclear D gene. This CDR3 is 15 amino acids long. Trimming took off 0 bases at V and 5 bases at J, with 15 bases between the two ends. Germline assignment: CDR1 SGHRS and CDR2 YFSETQ. The CDR3 spells CASSLELGPPNEQYF. CDR3 in DNA: TGCGCCAGCAGCTTGGAATTGGGTCCGCCTAACGAGCAGTACTTC.

Ten or more counts support this clonotype. This chain joins TRBV4-1 and TRBJ2-1, with 9 bases fitting TRBD2. The junction had 3 bases not matched to a gene; V was cut back by 4 bases and J by 2 bases. Germline lookup yields CDR1 MGHRA and CDR2 YSYEKL. The CDR3 is 15 residues long. CDR3 region: CASSLSGSAYNEQFF. The CDR3 bases are TGCGCCAGCAGCCTTAGCGGGAGTGCCTACAATGAGCAGTTCTTC.

The chain joins TRBV7-6 to TRBJ1-2, with D perhaps matching TRBD1 (6 bases). V dropped 5 bases and J dropped 5 bases, with 15 bases sitting between them. Germline V gene data show CDR1 as SGHVS and CDR2 as FNYEAQ. This CDR3 region has 14 residues. The CDR3 bases are TGTGCCAGCAGCGCCCTGACAGGATCATATGGCTACACCTTC. Translated, it gives CASSALTGSYGYTF.

This clonotype was observed at least ten times. V gene TRBV10-3 combines with J gene TRBJ2-7; 9 nucleotides align to TRBD1. Unmatched junction bases numbered 8, after V lost 10 bases and J lost 1 base. The length of the CDR3 is 14 residues. Germline-derived CDR1 and CDR2 are ENHRY and SYGVKD. The CDR3 DNA is TGTGCCACCGAATCCGGGACAGGGTCCTACGAGCAGTACTTC. Translation gives CATESGTGSYEQYF.

There are a few counts of this clonotype. The CDR3 here is CASSDQGRTNYGYTF. The CDR3 nucleotides read TGTGCCAGTAGTGATCAGGGGAGGACTAACTATGGCTACACCTTC. The gene calls are TRBV19 and TRBJ1-2, with D possibly being TRBD1 (6 bases). CDR3 size: 15 residues. Germline CDR1 is LNHDA and CDR2 is SQIVND (reference sequence). V was shortened by 5 bases and J by 0 bases, with 13 bases between the two germline ends.

The table lists this clonotype with many counts. The CDR3 bases are TGTGCCAGCAGCTTATCGGACGATGGGGGAAATACGCAGTATTTT. It specifies CASSLSDDGGNTQYF. The rearrangement joins TRBV5-4 to TRBJ2-3, with D perhaps given as TRBD1 or TRBD2 (5 bases each). The V end was cut by 2 bases, the J end by 7 bases, with 17 bases between. The germline gives CDR1 SGHNT, CDR2 YYREEE (reference sequence). This CDR3 spans 15 amino acids. Using reference TRBV5-4 and TRBJ2-3 for the parts outside the CDR3, the full variable domain is ETGVTQSPTHLIKTRGQQVTLRCSSQSGHNTVSWYQQALGQGPQFIFQYYREEENGRGNFPPRFSGLQFPNYSSELNVNALELDDSALYLCASSLSDDGGNTQYFGPGTRLTVL.

This clonotype was counted ten times or more. V gene TRBV10-1 combines with J gene TRBJ2-1; either TRBD1 or TRBD2 may fit D (5 bases each). The V end lost 10 bases, the J end lost 0 bases, and 16 bases lay between the germline ends. Per germline, CDR1 WNHNN and CDR2 SYGVQD (reference sequence). The CDR3 is 15 amino acids. CDR3 region: CATPGTWSSYNEQFF. DNA of the CDR3: TGCGCCACTCCCGGGACCTGGAGCTCCTACAATGAGCAGTTCTTC.

This clonotype showed up many times. The chain employs TRBV27 and TRBJ1-6; D might be TRBD1 (5 bases). Trimming cost V 8 bases and J 4 bases, with 12 bases left between them. The CDR3 totals 14 residues. Germline CDR1 reads MNHEY; CDR2 reads SMNVEV (reference sequence). The CDR3 DNA is TGTGCCAGCTCATCAGGGCAGTATAATTCACCCCTCCACTTT. It encodes CASSSGQYNSPLHF.

This clonotype has only one observation. V usage is TRBV3-1 and J usage is TRBJ1-2; no clear D. The CDR3 loop spans 14 amino acids. The V gene lost 1 base and the J gene lost 1 base, with 7 bases spanning the gap. CDR1 and CDR2 from the germline V gene are LGHDT and YNNKEL (reference sequence). Written as DNA, the CDR3 is TGTGCCAGCAGCCAAGCAGCCCGTAACTATGGCTACACCTTC. It is translated as CASSQAARNYGYTF.